The clone carrying this T cell receptor beta chain is medium-sized by share. The CDR3 loop spans 15 amino acids. After removal of 10 bases from V and 7 bases from J, the junction contained 11 bases not matched to a gene. In germline, CDR1 is MNHEY, CDR2 SVGAGI. Assay: immunoSEQ multiplex PCR; the TCRdb copy retains only in-frame clones and omits some. Of a few hundred thousand clones in the sample, about 80% were seen once. The record originates from a study of blood T cell repertoires in COVID-19. Sequences were obtained from PBMCs or T cells enriched from blood (not recorded which). This chain connects TRBV6-5 to TRBJ1-6; TRBD1 matches 9 bases. This TCR came from a man aged 45-65 years who had recovered from COVID-19. This chain's CDR3 is CATKSDRGANSPLHF. Written as DNA, the CDR3 is TGTGCCACCAAGTCGGACAGGGGTGCCAATTCACCCCTCCACTTT.